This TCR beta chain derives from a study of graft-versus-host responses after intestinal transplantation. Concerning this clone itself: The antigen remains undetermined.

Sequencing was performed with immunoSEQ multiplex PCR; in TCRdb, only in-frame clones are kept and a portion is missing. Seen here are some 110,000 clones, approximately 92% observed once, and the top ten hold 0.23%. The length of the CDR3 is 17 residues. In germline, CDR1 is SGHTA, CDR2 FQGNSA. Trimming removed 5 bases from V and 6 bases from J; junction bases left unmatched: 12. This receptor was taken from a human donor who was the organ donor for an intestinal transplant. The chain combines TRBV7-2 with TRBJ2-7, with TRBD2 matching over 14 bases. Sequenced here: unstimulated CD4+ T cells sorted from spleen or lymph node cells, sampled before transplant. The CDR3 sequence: CASSANPGLAGAGEQYF. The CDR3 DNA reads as TGTGCCAGCAGCGCTAATCCGGGACTAGCGGGAGCAGGCGAGCAGTACTTC.